The entry below gives a single T cell receptor beta chain sequence along with its context. CDR1 SNHLY and CDR2 FYNNEI come from the germline V gene. The CDR3 consists of 15 residues. V dropped 2 bases and J dropped 2 bases, with 10 bases sitting between them. These data belong to a study of blood T cell repertoires in COVID-19. Method: immunoSEQ multiplex PCR; TCRdb's copy keeps in-frame clones and lacks some. The data hold some 180,000 clones, with 75% to 85% observed a single time. This TCR was recovered from a woman in her thirties or forties with COVID-19, enrolled during active disease. What was sequenced was peripheral blood. J is TRBJ1-5 and V is TRBV2; D is unclear. The CDR3 DNA reads TGTGCCAGCAGTGAAAATGGCGGGGGCAATCAGCCCCAGCATTTT. As protein: CASSENGGGNQPQHF.